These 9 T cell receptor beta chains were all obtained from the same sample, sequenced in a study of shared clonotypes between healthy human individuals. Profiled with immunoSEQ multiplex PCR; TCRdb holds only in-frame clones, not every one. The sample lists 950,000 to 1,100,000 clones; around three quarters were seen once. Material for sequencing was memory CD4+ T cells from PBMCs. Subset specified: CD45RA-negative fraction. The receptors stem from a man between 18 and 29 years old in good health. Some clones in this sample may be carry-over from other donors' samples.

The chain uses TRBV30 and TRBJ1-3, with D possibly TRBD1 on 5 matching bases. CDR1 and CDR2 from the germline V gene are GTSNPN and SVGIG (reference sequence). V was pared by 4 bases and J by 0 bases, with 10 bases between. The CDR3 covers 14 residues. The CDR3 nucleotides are TGTGCCTGGAAACAGGACTACTCTGGAAACACCATATATTTT. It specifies CAWKQDYSGNTIYF.

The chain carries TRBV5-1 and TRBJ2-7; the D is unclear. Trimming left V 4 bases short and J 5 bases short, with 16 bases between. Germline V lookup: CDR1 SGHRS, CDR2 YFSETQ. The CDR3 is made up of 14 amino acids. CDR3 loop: CASSLDYGTNEQYF. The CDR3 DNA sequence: TGCGCCAGCAGCCTCGATTACGGTACGAACGAGCAGTACTTC.

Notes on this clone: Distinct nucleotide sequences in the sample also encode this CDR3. The CDR3 here is CASSSGGGESTDTQYF. CDR3 DNA: TGCGCCAGCAGTTCAGGGGGCGGGGAAAGCACAGATACGCAGTATTTT. This sequence joins TRBV5-1 and TRBJ2-3; TRBD1 aligns across 8 bases. Germline V lookup: CDR1 SGHRS, CDR2 YFSETQ. The CDR3 covers 16 residues. The trim removed 5 bases at V and 0 bases at J, leaving 8 bases unmatched.

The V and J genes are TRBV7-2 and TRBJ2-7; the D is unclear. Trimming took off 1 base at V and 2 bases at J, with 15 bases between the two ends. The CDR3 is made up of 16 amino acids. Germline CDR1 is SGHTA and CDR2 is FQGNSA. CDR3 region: CASSLDSSGLAYEQYF. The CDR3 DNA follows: TGTGCCAGCAGCTTAGACAGCTCCGGATTAGCCTACGAGCAGTACTTC.

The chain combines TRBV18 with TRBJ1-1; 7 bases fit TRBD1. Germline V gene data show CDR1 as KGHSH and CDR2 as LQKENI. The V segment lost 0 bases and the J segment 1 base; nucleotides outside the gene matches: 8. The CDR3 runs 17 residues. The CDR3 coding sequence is TGTGCCAGCTCACCACCGGCCAGGGGGAGGTGGAACACTGAAGCTTTCTTT. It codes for CASSPPARGRWNTEAFF.

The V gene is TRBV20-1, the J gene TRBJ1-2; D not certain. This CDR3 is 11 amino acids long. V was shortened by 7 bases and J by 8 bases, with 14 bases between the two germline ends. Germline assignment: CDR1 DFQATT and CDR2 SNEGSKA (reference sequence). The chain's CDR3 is CSVRLLEGYTF. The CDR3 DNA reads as TGCAGTGTCAGGTTGCTGGAAGGCTACACCTTC.

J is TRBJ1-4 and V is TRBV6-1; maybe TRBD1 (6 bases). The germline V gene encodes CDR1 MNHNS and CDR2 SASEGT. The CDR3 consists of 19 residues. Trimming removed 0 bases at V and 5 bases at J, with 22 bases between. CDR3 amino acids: CASSEAIDYTGRMNEKLFF. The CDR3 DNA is TGTGCCAGCAGTGAAGCCATTGATTACACAGGGCGGATGAATGAAAAACTGTTTTTT.

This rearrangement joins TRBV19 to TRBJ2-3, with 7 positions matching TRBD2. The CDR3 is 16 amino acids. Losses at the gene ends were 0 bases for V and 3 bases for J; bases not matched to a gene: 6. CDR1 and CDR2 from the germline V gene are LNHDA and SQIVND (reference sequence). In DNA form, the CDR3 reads TGTGCCAGTAGTATAGAAGGCGGGAGTAAGACAGATACGCAGTATTTT. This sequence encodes CASSIEGGSKTDTQYF.

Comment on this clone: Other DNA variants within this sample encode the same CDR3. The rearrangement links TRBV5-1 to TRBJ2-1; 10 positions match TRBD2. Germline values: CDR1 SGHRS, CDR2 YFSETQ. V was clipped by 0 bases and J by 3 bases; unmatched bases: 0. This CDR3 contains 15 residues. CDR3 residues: CASSLGLAGYNEQFF. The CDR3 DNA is TGCGCCAGCAGCTTGGGACTAGCGGGCTACAATGAGCAGTTCTTC.